The 16 T cell receptor beta chains below were found in one sample sequenced in a study of T cells in Graves' hyperthyroidism and ophthalmopathy. RNA transcripts gave rise to amplified TCR beta CDR3 regions. HTBI primers were the set used in a first-round RT-PCR of the TCR CDR3. One entry per CDR3 protein results from TCRdb running MiXCR on the multiplex PCR reads. This table has about 640,000 distinct CDR3 sequences, 45% appearing once. Sequenced input: peripheral blood or thyroid tissue (not recorded which). These receptors originate from an adult man with Graves' disease, either hyperthyroidism or ophthalmopathy (not recorded which).

The CDR3, as DNA: TGTGCCAGCAGTATCGCGTCCGGGGACGAGGGGAATTCACCCCTCCACTTT. It codes for CASSIASGDEGNSPLHF. This chain uses TRBV12-3 or TRBV12-4 with TRBJ1-6; tentative D call: TRBD1 (5 bases). The CDR3 covers 17 residues. Trimming removed 5 bases at V and 7 bases at J, with 21 bases between.

The genes are TRBV2 and TRBJ1-6; D might be TRBD1 (5 bases). Trimming pared 2 bases from V and 14 bases from J, leaving 10 bases between. The CDR3 contains 12 residues. CDR1 is SNHLY, CDR2 FYNNEI, per germline. This CDR3 reads CASSEKTGALHF. In DNA form, the CDR3 reads TGTGCCAGCAGTGAAAAAACAGGCGCCCTCCACTTT.

The V call is TRBV7-9, the J call TRBJ1-4; the D gene is possibly TRBD1 (5 bases). This CDR3 spans 16 amino acids. Looked up from germline, CDR1 is SEHNR and CDR2 is FQNEAQ (reference sequence). The ends were cut back, 5 bases at V and 0 bases at J, with 13 bases in the middle. The CDR3 DNA is TGTGCCAGCAGCCGGGGACGGATTCCAACTAATGAAAAACTGTTTTTT. This translates into CASSRGRIPTNEKLFF.

The V call is TRBV12-3 or TRBV12-4, the J call TRBJ2-5; the match to TRBD2 covers 10 bases. After removal of 5 bases from V and 7 bases from J, the junction contained 10 bases not matched to a gene. CDR3 length: 15 residues. The CDR3 nucleotides are TGTGCCAGCAGTGTCGGACTAGCGGTTCGGGGGACCCAGTACTTC. Translated, it gives CASSVGLAVRGTQYF.

The V and J genes are TRBV20-1 and TRBJ1-3, with unresolved D. This CDR3 has 13 residues. The germline gives CDR1 DFQATT, CDR2 SNEGSKA (reference sequence). The V gene lost 1 base and the J gene lost 5 bases, with 9 bases spanning the gap. The CDR3 loop reads CSARVEARNTIYF. CDR3 coding DNA: TGCAGTGCTAGAGTGGAGGCCCGAAACACCATATATTTT.

This chain joins TRBV29-1 and TRBJ2-7, with 11 nucleotides matching TRBD1. The CDR3 is 13 residues long. The V gene's germline CDR1 is SQVTM and CDR2 ANQGSEA. Trimming took 4 bases from V and 5 from J; bases not matched to a gene: 4. In DNA, the CDR3 is TGCAGCGTTGGGACAGGGGGCCGCAACGAGCAGTACTTC. Its protein is CSVGTGGRNEQYF.

This sequence joins TRBV6-5 and TRBJ1-2; weak D call: TRBD1 (6 bases). The CDR3 runs 15 residues. Per germline, CDR1 MNHEY and CDR2 SVGAGI. V lost 0 bases, J lost 4 bases, and 12 bases lay in between. CDR3: CASSYSTGKGYGYTF. The DNA for the CDR3 is TGTGCCAGCAGTTACTCTACAGGGAAGGGCTATGGCTACACCTTC.

The rearrangement links TRBV10-3 to TRBJ2-7; 8 nucleotides line up with TRBD1. The CDR3 length is 15 residues. J lost 3 bases, V lost 3 bases, and 7 bases had no gene match. The germline V gene has CDR1 ENHRY and CDR2 SYGVKD. The CDR3: CAISDITGGFYEQYF. CDR3 DNA: TGTGCCATCAGTGATATTACAGGGGGGTTCTACGAGCAGTACTTC.

V usage is TRBV19 and J usage is TRBJ2-6; no reliable D call. The CDR3 has 13 residues. V shed 5 bases and J shed 8 bases, with 10 bases lying between them. The germline gives CDR1 LNHDA, CDR2 SQIVND (reference sequence). The CDR3 DNA follows: TGTGCCAGTAGTTTCCTCGGGCCCAACGTCCTGACTTTC. It codes for CASSFLGPNVLTF.

The chain employs TRBV15 and TRBJ2-7; D possibly matches TRBD1 or TRBD2 (5 bases each). CDR1 is LNHNV, CDR2 YYDKDF, per germline (reference sequence). CDR3 length: 12 amino acids. V gave up 0 bases and J gave up 8 bases, with 8 bases separating them. CDR3 bases: TGTGCCACCAGCAGAGAATGGGACCAGCAGTACTTC. Its protein product is CATSREWDQQYF.

This clonotype was seen more than once but under ten times. This sequence joins TRBV4-1 and TRBJ2-2, with unresolved D. CDR1 is MGHRA, CDR2 YSYEKL, per germline. Trimming pared 4 bases from V and 0 bases from J, leaving 9 bases between. The CDR3 consists of 15 residues. The CDR3 DNA reads TGCGCCAGCAGCCCGACTGTCTCGAACACCGGGGAGCTGTTTTTT. As protein: CASSPTVSNTGELFF.

The V gene is TRBV15, the J gene TRBJ1-3; D gene unclear. The ends were cut back, 11 bases at V and 0 bases at J, with 8 bases in the middle. The CDR3 consists of 12 residues. Per germline, CDR1 LNHNV and CDR2 YYDKDF (reference sequence). In DNA, the CDR3 is TGTGCCCCTCGACTCTCTGGAAACACCATATATTTT. Translation gives CAPRLSGNTIYF. The full variable domain, rest sourced from reference TRBV15 and TRBJ1-3, is DAMVIQNPRYQVTQFGKPVTLSCSQTLNHNVMYWYQQKSSQAPKLLFHYYDKDFNNEADTPDNFQSRRPNTSFCFLDIRSPGLGDTAMYLCAPRLSGNTIYFGEGSWLTVV.

Regarding this clonotype: A much larger clone sits a single nucleotide away, making a read error possible. The rearrangement joins TRBV29-1 to TRBJ2-7; possibly TRBD2 for D (5 bases). Germline V gives CDR1 SQVTM, CDR2 ANQGSEA. This CDR3 is built from 12 residues. V lost 6 bases to trimming and J lost 0 bases, with 9 bases between them. This CDR3 is CSVQTNSYEQYF. CDR3 bases: TGCAGCGTACAGACTAACTCCTACGAGCAGTACTTC.

The chain couples TRBV24-1 to TRBJ2-2; TRBD1 might be the D (5 bases). Looked up from germline, CDR1 is KGHDR and CDR2 is SFDVKD. V lost 5 bases, J lost 8 bases, and 8 bases lay in between. This CDR3 has 12 residues. The CDR3 sequence is CATSARTGELFF. Here the CDR3 DNA reads TGTGCCACCAGTGCCAGGACAGGGGAGCTGTTTTTT.

This clonotype has just a few counts. The chain has TRBV6-5 and TRBJ2-2; no firm D call. Per germline, CDR1 MNHEY and CDR2 SVGAGI. Trimming left V 0 bases short and J 6 bases short, with 5 bases between. The CDR3 consists of 13 residues. The chain's CDR3 is CASSYSWAGELFF. The DNA of the CDR3 is TGTGCCAGCAGTTACTCGTGGGCCGGGGAGCTGTTTTTT.

This chain connects TRBV3-1 to TRBJ2-7, with a tentative D call TRBD1 (5 bases). Germline values: CDR1 LGHDT, CDR2 YNNKEL (reference sequence). V was trimmed by 3 bases and J by 5 bases, leaving 11 bases between them. This CDR3 contains 13 residues. CDR3 nucleotides: TGTGCCAGCAGCCATACCAGGGCGGACGAGCAGTACTTC. Its protein is CASSHTRADEQYF.